This passage covers 4 T cell receptor beta chains from one sample sequenced in a study of STAT5B mutations in CD4+ large granular lymphocyte leukemia. The assay was immunoSEQ multiplex PCR, and TCRdb's table has in-frame clones only and misses some. Found here are around 33,000 clones, more than 55% of them singletons; the top ten hold around 2.9%. Sequenced material: CD4+ T cells from blood buffy coats. Every receptor here comes from a human donor in good health.

This chain joins TRBV9 and TRBJ2-3, with 8 bases lining up with TRBD2. CDR1 and CDR2 (germline): SGDLS, YYNGEE. J gave up 5 bases and V 3 bases, and 11 bases lay outside the gene matches. The CDR3 is made up of 16 amino acids. CDR3 DNA: TGTGCCAGCAGCGCATCGGGGGGGTCAACCGTAGATACGCAGTATTTT. As protein: CASSASGGSTVDTQYF.

This rearrangement joins TRBV4-3 to TRBJ2-1; D is possibly TRBD2 (6 bases). The CDR3 totals 15 residues. Trimming stripped 0 bases from V and 3 bases from J, with 9 bases between. Germline CDR1 is LGHNA and CDR2 is YSLEER. The CDR3: CASSQDRGNYNEQFF. In DNA, the CDR3 is TGCGCCAGCAGCCAAGACCGGGGGAACTACAATGAGCAGTTCTTC.

The chain employs TRBV9 and TRBJ2-5, with 10 bases aligning to TRBD2. There are 16 residues in the CDR3. Germline lookup yields CDR1 SGDLS and CDR2 YYNGEE. V lost 4 bases, J lost 2 bases, and 8 bases stayed unmatched. CDR3 in amino acids: CASSPGLADRQETQYF. In DNA form, the CDR3 reads TGTGCCAGCAGCCCCGGACTAGCGGATAGACAAGAGACCCAGTACTTC.

This chain connects TRBV6-1 to TRBJ1-1; unclear D gene. This CDR3 has 13 amino acids. Germline values: CDR1 MNHNS, CDR2 SASEGT. Trimming cost V 7 bases and J 5 bases, with 14 bases left between them. The CDR3 region has the DNA TGTGCCAGCAAAAGGGAACGGTCGACTGAAGCTTTCTTT. It yields the protein CASKRERSTEAFF.